This T cell receptor beta chain was obtained from a study of blood T cell repertoires in COVID-19. CDR3 length: 14 amino acids. Trimming at V came to 10 bases and at J to 5 bases, leaving 8 bases not matched to a gene. Using immunoSEQ multiplex PCR, the repertoire was profiled, and TCRdb retains in-frame clones only, with some absent. The sample has about 190,000 clones, approximately 86% seen once. Sequencing input: PBMCs or T cells enriched from blood (not recorded which). The V call is TRBV23-1, the J call TRBJ2-2; 9 bases fit TRBD2. TRBV23-1 qualifies as an ORF whose function is uncertain. The receptor was isolated from a woman aged 55 to 70 with acute COVID-19. The CDR3, as DNA: TGCGCCACTGGAGCGGGAGGATGGACCGGGGAGCTGTTTTTT. The encoded protein is CATGAGGWTGELFF.